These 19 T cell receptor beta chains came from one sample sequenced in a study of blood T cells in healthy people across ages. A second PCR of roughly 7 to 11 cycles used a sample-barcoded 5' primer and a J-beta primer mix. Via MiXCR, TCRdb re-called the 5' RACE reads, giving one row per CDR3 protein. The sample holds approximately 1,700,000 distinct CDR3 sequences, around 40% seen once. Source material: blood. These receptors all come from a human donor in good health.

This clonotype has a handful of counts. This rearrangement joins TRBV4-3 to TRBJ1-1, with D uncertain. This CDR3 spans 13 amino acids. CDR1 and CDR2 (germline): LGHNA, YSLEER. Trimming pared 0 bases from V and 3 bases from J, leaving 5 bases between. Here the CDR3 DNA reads TGCGCCAGCAGCCAAGAGGTACACACTGAAGCTTTCTTT. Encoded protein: CASSQEVHTEAFF.

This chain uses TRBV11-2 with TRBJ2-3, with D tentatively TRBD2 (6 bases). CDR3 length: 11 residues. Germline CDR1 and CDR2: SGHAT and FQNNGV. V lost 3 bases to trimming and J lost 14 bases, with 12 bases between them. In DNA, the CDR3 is TGTGCCAGCAGCTTTGGACTATCTGGGTATTTT. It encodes CASSFGLSGYF.

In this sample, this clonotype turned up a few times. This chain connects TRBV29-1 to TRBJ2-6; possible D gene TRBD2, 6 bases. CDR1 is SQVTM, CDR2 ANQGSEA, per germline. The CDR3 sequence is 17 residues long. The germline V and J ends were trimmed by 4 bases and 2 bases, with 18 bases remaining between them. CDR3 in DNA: TGCAGCGTTGCATTCCGGGACTCACCAACTGGGGCCAACGTCCTGACTTTC. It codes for CSVAFRDSPTGANVLTF.

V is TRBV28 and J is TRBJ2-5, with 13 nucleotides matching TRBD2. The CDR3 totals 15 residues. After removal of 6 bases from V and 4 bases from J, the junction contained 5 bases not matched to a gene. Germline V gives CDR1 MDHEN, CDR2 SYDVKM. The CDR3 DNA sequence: TGTGCCAGCAGGACTAGCGGGAGGTTCGGAGAGACCCAGTACTTC. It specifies CASRTSGRFGETQYF. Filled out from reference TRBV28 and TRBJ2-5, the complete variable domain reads DVKVTQSSRYLVKRTGEKVFLECVQDMDHENMFWYRQDPGLGLRLIYFSYDVKMKEKGDIPEGYSVSREKKERFSLILESASTNQTSMYLCASRTSGRFGETQYFGPGTRLLVL.

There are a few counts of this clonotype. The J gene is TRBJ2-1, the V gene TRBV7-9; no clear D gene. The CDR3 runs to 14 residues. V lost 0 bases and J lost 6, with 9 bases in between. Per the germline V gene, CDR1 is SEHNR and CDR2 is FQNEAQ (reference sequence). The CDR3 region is CASSLASLINEQFF. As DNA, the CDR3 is TGTGCCAGCAGCTTAGCCTCATTAATCAATGAGCAGTTCTTC.

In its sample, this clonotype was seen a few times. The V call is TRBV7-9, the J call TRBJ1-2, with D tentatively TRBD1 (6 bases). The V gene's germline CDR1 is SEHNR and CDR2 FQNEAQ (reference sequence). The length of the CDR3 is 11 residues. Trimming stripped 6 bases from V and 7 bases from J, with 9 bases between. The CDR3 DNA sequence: TGTGCCAGCAGTACAGGGCCTGGCTACACCTTC. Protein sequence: CASSTGPGYTF. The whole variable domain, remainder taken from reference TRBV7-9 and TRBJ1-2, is DTGVSQNPRHKITKRGQNVTFRCDPISEHNRLYWYRQTLGQGPEFLTYFQNEAQLEKSRLLSDRFSAERPKGSFSTLEIQRTEQGDSAMYLCASSTGPGYTFGSGTRLTVV.

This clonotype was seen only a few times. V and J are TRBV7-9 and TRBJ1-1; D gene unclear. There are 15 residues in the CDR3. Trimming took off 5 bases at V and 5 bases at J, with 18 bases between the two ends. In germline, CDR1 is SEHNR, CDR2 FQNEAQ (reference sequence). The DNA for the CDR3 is TGTGCCAGCAGCCCTCAGGCCAGAGCGGGGACTGAAGCTTTCTTT. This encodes CASSPQARAGTEAFF.

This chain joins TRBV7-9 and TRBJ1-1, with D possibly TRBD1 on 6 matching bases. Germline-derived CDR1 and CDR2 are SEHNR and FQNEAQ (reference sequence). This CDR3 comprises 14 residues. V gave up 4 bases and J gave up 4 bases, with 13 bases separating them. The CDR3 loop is CASSSTGTLTEAFF. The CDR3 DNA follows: TGTGCCAGCAGCTCGACCGGGACACTCACTGAAGCTTTCTTT.

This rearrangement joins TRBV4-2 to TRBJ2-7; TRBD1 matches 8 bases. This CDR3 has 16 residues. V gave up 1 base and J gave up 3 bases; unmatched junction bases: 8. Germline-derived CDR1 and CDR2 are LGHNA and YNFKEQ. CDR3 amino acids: CASSQAAGQGYYEQYF. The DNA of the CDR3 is TGTGCCAGCAGCCAAGCTGCTGGACAGGGATACTACGAGCAGTACTTC.

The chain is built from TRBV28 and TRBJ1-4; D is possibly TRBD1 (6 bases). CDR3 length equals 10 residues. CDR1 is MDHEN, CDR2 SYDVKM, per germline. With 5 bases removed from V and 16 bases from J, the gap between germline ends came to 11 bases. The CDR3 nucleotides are TGTGCCAGCAGTGACGACAGGTGGTTTTTT. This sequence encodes CASSDDRWFF.

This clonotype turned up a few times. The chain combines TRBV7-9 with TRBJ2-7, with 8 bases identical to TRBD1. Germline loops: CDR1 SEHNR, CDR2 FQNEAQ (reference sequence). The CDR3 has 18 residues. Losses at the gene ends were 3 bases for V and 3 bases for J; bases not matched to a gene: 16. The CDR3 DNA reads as TGTGCCAGCAGCTTTCCCCTAAGTAGACAGGGGAGAGTCTACGAGCAGTACTTC. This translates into CASSFPLSRQGRVYEQYF.

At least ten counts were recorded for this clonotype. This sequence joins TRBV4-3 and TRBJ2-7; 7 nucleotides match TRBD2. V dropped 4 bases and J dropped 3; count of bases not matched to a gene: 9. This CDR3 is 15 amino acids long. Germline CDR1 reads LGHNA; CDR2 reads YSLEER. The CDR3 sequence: CASSRGSGAVYEQYF. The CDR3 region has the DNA TGCGCCAGCAGCCGAGGGAGCGGGGCCGTCTACGAGCAGTACTTC.

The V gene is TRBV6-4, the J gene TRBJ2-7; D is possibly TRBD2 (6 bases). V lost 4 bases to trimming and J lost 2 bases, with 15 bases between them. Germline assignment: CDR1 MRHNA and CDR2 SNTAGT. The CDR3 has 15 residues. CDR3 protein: CASSVRTTSAYEQYF. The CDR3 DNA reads TGTGCCAGCAGTGTCAGGACTACTTCAGCCTACGAGCAGTACTTC.

CDR3 coding DNA: TGTGCCAGCAGTTTCCTACCCGGGACGGAGAACTATGGCTACACCTTC. Residues: CASSFLPGTENYGYTF. The chain uses TRBV6-5 and TRBJ1-2, with D possibly TRBD1 on 5 matching bases. CDR3 length: 16 residues. Per the germline V gene, CDR1 is MNHEY and CDR2 is SVGAGI. V lost 4 bases, J lost 2 bases, and 17 bases lay in between.

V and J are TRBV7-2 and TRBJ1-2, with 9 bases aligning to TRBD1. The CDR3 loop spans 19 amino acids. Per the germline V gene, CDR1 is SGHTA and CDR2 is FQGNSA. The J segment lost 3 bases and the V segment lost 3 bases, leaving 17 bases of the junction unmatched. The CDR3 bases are TGTGCCAGCAGCTTCGGGACAGGGCAAAACTTTCACCTCGACTATGGCTACACCTTC. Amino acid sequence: CASSFGTGQNFHLDYGYTF.

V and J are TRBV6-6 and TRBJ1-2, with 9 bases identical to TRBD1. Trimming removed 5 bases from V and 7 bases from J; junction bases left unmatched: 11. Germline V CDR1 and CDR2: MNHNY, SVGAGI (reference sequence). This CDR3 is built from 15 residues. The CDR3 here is CASSPSGTGFGGYTF. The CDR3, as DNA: TGTGCCAGCAGTCCCTCTGGGACAGGGTTTGGTGGCTACACCTTC.

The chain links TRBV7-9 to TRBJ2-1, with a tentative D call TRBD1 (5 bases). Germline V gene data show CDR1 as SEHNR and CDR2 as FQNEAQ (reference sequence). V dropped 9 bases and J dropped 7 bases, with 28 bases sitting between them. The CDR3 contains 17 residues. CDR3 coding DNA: TGTGCCAGTAGCCCCCCATTGATCGGACACACACTGAATGAGCAGTTCTTC. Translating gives CASSPPLIGHTLNEQFF.

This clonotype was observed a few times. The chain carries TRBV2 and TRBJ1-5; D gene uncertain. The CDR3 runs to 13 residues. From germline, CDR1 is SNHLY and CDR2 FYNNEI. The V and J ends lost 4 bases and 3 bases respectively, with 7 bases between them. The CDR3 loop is CASSGGNNQPQHF. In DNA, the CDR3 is TGTGCCAGCAGTGGTGGCAACAATCAGCCCCAGCATTTT.

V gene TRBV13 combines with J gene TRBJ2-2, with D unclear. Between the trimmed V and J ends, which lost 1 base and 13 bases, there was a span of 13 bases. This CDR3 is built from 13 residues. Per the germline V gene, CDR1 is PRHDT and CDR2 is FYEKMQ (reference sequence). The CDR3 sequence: CASSLATPVGLFF. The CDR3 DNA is TGTGCCAGCAGCTTAGCTACCCCTGTGGGGCTGTTTTTT.